This T cell receptor beta chain emerged from a study of blood T cell repertoires in COVID-19 (dated by TCRdb to about 2020). For context, the study as a whole: Samples from collaborators originated in the United States, Italy and Spain and spanned both the acute and convalescent phases of COVID-19. A de-identified subject ID, COVID-19 status, age in years and sex were almost always included in the sample metadata. Subjects who had been exposed to COVID-19, were actively infected with it, or had recovered from it provided the deeply sampled blood TCRbeta repertoires that made up the dataset. The samples were drawn from two sources: the first 160 participants of the ongoing ImmuneRACE study, and over 1,000 subjects contributed by 6 global collaborators. HLA class I and class II types, where available, came from metadata supplied by the sample provider rather than from assay-based typing. A freely available public database, intended as a resource for researchers studying the immune response to SARS-CoV-2, is where the repertoires were released. The material from the prospective study consisted of cDNA or gDNA derived from T cells, B-cell-depleted T cells, or PBMCs. Study-wide findings and limitations: The amount of clinical and demographic metadata varied by source and participant and was provided uncurated.

TCRbeta CDR3 regions were amplified from genomic DNA using the immunoSEQ Assay, a bias-controlled multiplex PCR. The published analysis was carried out like this. Nucleated cell counts per sample were estimated from amplification of reference gene primers within the assay. To quantify the absolute abundance of each unique TCRbeta CDR3 rearrangement, sequence reads were collapsed and filtered. For each sample, productive Simpson clonality was calculated by taking the square root of Simpson's diversity index across productive rearrangements. The immuneACCESS repertoire file appears here via TCRdb, limited to in-frame rearrangements. These files lack a portion of the clones; in checked studies, under half of the deficit traces to unresolved V genes, and the cause of the others is not known. The V and J calls and clone size come from that table; D and trimming were worked out from the DNA. For this sample there are just over 90,000 clones; about 77% appear just once. The top ten clones comprise approximately 15% of the sample.

Each collaborating institution followed its own protocols to collect whole blood in K2EDTA tubes. For TCRbeta analysis, collaborators shipped samples as frozen whole blood, isolated PBMCs, or DNA extracted from either of those sample types. Turning to this clone: The antigen it recognizes is unknown. No base quality information exists; no much larger clone differs at one position.

V trim: 4 bases; J trim: 7 bases; unmatched bases: 9. Reading the germline V gene gives CDR1 SGHRS and CDR2 YFSETQ. The CDR3 goes from the cysteine to the phenylalanine over 14 residues. Only the CDR3 DNA stays, 42 bases, in frame from base 1. The rearranged chain carries TRBV5-1 and TRBJ2-7, and TRBD2 aligns with 9 junction nucleotides. The receptor's source is a human donor in a cohort sampled during active COVID-19. Sequencing was performed on peripheral blood. CDR3 region: CASSPVGLAQEQYF. The nucleotides read TGCGCCAGCAGCCCCGTCGGACTAGCGCAAGAGCAGTACTTC.